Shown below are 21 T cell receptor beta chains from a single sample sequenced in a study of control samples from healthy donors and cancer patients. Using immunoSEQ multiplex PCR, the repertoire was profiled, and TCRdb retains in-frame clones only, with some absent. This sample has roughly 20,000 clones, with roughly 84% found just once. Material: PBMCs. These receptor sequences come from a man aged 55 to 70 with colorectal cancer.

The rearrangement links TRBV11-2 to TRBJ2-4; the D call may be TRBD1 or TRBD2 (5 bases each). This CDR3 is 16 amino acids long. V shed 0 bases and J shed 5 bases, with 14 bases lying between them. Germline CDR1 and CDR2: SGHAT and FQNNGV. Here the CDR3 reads CASSLDRPGRENIQYF. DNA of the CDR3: TGTGCCAGCAGCTTAGACCGACCGGGACGGGAAAACATTCAGTACTTC.

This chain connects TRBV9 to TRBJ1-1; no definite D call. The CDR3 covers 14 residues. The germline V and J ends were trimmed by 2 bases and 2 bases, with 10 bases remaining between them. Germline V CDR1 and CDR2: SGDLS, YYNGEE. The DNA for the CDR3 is TGTGCCAGCAGCGTCGGCAGGCTAAACACTGAAGCTTTCTTT. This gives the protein CASSVGRLNTEAFF. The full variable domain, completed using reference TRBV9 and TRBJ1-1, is DSGVTQTPKHLITATGQRVTLRCSPRSGDLSVYWYQQSLDQGLQFLIQYYNGEERAKGNILERFSAQQFPDLHSELNLSSLELGDSALYFCASSVGRLNTEAFFGQGTRLTVV.

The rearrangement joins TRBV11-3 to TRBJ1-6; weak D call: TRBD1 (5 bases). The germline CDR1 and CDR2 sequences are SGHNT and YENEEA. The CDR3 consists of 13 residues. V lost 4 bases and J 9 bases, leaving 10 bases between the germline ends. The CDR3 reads CASSYGTASPLHF. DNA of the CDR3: TGTGCCAGCAGCTACGGGACTGCTTCACCCCTCCACTTT. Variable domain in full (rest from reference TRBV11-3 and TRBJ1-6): EAGVVQSPRYKIIEKKQPVAFWCNPISGHNTLYWYLQNLGQGPELLIRYENEEAVDDSQLPKDRFSAERLKGVDSTLKIQPAELGDSAVYLCASSYGTASPLHFGNGTRLTVT.

The CDR3 sequence is CASSGRFGISETYTDYNEQFF. CDR3 nucleotides: TGTGCCAGCAGCGGCCGGTTCGGGATATCAGAGACCTACACTGATTACAATGAGCAGTTCTTC. This chain connects TRBV9 to TRBJ2-1; tentatively, D is TRBD2 (5 bases). V lost 3 bases, J lost 4 bases, and 32 bases lay in between. Per germline, CDR1 SGDLS and CDR2 YYNGEE. There are 21 residues in the CDR3.

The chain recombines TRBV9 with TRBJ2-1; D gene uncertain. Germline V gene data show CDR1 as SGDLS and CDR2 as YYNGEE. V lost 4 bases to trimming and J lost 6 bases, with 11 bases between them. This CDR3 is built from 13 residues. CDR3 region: CASSPQTRNEQFF. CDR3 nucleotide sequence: TGTGCCAGCAGCCCCCAGACACGCAATGAGCAGTTCTTC.

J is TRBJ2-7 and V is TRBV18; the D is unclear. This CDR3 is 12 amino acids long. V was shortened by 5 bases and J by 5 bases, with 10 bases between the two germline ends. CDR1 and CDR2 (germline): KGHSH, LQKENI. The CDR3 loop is CASSLNGHEQYV. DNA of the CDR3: TGTGCCAGCTCATTAAACGGTCACGAGCAGTACGTC.

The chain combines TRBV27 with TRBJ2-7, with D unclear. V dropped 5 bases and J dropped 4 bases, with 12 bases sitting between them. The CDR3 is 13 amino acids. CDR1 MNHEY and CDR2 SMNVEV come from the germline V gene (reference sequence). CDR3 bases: TGTGCCAGCAGTCCCCTCGGATCGTACGAGCAGTACTTC. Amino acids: CASSPLGSYEQYF.

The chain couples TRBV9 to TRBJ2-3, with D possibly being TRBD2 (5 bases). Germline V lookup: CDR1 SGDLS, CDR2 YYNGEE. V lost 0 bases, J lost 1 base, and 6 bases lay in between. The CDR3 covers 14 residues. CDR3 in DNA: TGTGCCAGCAGCGTAGTGGGAGGCACAGATACGCAGTATTTT. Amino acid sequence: CASSVVGGTDTQYF.

This CDR3 reads CASSTGTGGDTEAFF. The CDR3 bases are TGTGCCAGCAGTACCGGGACAGGGGGCGATACTGAAGCTTTCTTT. V is TRBV6-5 and J is TRBJ1-1, with 12 bases lining up with TRBD1. Germline CDR1 MNHEY, CDR2 SVGAGI. The CDR3 sequence is 15 residues long. J gave up 5 bases and V 5 bases, and 6 bases lay outside the gene matches.

CDR3 DNA: TGTGCCACGAGAGCAGTCCAGTCCGGGGAGCTGTTTTTT. It encodes CATRAVQSGELFF. The rearrangement links TRBV15 to TRBJ2-2; D is unresolved. From germline, CDR1 is LNHNV and CDR2 YYDKDF (reference sequence). The V and J ends lost 9 bases and 6 bases respectively, with 14 bases between them. The CDR3 contains 13 residues.

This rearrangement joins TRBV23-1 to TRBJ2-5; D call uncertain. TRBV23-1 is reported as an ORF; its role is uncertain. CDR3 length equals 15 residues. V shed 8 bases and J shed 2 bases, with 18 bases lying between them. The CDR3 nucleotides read TGCGCCAGCCCCCCAAAACCCAGGAATCAAGAGACCCAGTACTTC. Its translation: CASPPKPRNQETQYF.

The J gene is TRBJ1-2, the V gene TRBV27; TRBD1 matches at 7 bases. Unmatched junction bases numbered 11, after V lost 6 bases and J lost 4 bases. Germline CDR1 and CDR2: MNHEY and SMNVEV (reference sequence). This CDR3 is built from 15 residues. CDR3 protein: CASRSEGASFYGYTF. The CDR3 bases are TGTGCCAGCAGGAGCGAGGGGGCCTCCTTCTATGGCTACACCTTC.

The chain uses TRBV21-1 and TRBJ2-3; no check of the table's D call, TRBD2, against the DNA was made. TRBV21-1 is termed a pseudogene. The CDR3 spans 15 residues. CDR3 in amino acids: CASSKNDSPTDTQYF. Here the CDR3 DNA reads TGTGCCAGCAGCAAAAATGACTCGCCCACAGATACGCAGTATTTT.

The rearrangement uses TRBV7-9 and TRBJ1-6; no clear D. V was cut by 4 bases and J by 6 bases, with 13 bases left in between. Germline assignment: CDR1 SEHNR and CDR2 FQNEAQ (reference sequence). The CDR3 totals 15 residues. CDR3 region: CASSSYTIFNSPLHF. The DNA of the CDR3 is TGTGCCAGCAGCTCGTACACTATTTTTAATTCACCCCTCCACTTT. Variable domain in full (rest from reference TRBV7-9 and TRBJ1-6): DTGVSQNPRHKITKRGQNVTFRCDPISEHNRLYWYRQTLGQGPEFLTYFQNEAQLEKSRLLSDRFSAERPKGSFSTLEIQRTEQGDSAMYLCASSSYTIFNSPLHFGNGTRLTVT.

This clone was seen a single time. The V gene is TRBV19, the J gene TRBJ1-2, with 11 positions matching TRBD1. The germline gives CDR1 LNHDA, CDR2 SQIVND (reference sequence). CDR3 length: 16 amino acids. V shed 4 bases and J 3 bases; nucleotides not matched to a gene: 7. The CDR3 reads CASSTPRTGGDYGYTF. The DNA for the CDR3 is TGTGCCAGTAGTACCCCCCGGACAGGGGGCGACTATGGCTACACCTTC.

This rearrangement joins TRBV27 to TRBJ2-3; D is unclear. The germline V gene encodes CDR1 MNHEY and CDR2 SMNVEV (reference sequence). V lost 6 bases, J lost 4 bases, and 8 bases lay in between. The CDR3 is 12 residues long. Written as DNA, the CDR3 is TGTGCCAGCAGATCGAATGCAGATACGCAGTATTTT. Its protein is CASRSNADTQYF.

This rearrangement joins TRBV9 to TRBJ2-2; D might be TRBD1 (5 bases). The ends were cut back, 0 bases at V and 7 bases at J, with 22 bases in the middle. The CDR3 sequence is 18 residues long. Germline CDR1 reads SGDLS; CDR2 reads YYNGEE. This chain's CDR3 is CASSVVNGPRGGVGELFF. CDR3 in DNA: TGTGCCAGCAGCGTAGTAAACGGCCCTAGGGGTGGGGTCGGGGAGCTGTTTTTT.

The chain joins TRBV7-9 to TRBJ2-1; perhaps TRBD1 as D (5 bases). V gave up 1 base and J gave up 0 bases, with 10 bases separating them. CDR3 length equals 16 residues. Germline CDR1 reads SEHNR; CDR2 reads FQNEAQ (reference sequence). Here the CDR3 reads CASSLVGDSSYNEQFF. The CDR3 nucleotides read TGTGCCAGCAGCTTAGTGGGTGACAGCTCCTACAATGAGCAGTTCTTC.

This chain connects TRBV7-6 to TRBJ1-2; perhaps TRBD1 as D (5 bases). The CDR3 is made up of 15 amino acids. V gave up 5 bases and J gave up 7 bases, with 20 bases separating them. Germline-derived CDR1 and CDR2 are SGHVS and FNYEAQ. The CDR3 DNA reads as TGTGCCAGCAGCCCGACCGCAGGAGGGGACGCTGGCTACACCTTC. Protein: CASSPTAGGDAGYTF. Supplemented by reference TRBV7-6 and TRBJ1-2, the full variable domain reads GAGVSQSPRYKVTKRGQDVALRCDPISGHVSLYWYRQALGQGPEFLTYFNYEAQQDKSGLPNDRFSAERPEGSISTLTIQRTEQRDSAMYRCASSPTAGGDAGYTFGSGTRLTVV.

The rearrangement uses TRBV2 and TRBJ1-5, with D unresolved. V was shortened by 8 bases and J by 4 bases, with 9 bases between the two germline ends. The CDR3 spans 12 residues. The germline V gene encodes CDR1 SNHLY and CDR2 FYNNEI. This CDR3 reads CASEGGNQPQHF. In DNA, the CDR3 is TGTGCCAGCGAGGGCGGTAATCAGCCCCAGCATTTT. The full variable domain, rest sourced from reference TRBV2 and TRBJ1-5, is EPEVTQTPSHQVTQMGQEVILRCVPISNHLYFYWYRQILGQKVEFLVSFYNNEISEKSEIFDDQFSVERPDGSNFTLKIRSTKLEDSAMYFCASEGGNQPQHFGDGTRLSIL.

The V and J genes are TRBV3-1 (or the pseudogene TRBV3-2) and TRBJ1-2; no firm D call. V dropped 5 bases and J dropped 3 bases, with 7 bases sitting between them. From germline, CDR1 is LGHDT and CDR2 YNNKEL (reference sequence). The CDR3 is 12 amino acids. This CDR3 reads CASSLGDYGYTF. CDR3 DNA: TGTGCCAGCAGCTTAGGTGACTATGGCTACACCTTC.